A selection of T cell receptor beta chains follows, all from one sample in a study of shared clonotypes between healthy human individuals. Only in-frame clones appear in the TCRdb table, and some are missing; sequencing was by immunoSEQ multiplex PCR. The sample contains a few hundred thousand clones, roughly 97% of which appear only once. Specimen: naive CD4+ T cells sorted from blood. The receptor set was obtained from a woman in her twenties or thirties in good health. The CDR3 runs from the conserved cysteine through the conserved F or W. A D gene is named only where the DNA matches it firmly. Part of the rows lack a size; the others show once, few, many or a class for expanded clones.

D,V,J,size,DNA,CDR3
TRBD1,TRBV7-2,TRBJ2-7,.,TGTGCCAGCAGCTGGAGAGGGACAGACCCTTCGATGCAGTACTTC,CASSWRGTDPSMQYF
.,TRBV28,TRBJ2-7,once,TGTGCCAGCAGGGGCCAGTCCTACGAGCAGTACTTC,CASRGQSYEQYF
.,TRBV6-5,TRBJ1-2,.,TGTGCCAGCAGCGAACGGGGGGGCCACTATGGCTACACCTTC,CASSERGGHYGYTF
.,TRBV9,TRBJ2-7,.,TGTGCCAGCAGCGTAGCCTTGGGGGGCTCCTACGAGCAGTACTTC,CASSVALGGSYEQYF
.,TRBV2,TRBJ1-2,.,TGTGCCAGCATCCCCGGGGGGGCGCATGGCTACACCTTC,CASIPGGAHGYTF
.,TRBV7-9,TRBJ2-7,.,TGTGCCAGCAGCTTAGCGGGTAGTATTGTGCAGTACTTC,CASSLAGSIVQYF
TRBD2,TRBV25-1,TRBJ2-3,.,TGTGCCAGCAGTGAAGCGGCTAGCGGGCGCTTTTCGGATACGCAGTATTTT,CASSEAASGRFSDTQYF
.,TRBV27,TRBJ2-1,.,TGTGCCAGCAGTTTATCACCGGAGTACAATGAGCAGTTCTTC,CASSLSPEYNEQFF
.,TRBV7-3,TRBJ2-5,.,TGTGCCAGCAGCGAGACCGGGACGTATGGATTGGAGACCCAGTACTTC,CASSETGTYGLETQYF
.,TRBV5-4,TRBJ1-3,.,TGTGCCAGCAGCTTGGACAGGGCCTCTGGAAACACCATATATTTT,CASSLDRASGNTIYF